The TCR beta chain under discussion was sequenced for a study of blood T cell repertoires in COVID-19. About the study: There were acute and convalescent COVID-19 samples, and they came from the United States, Italy and Spain. From T cells, B-cell-depleted T cells, or PBMCs came the material, which was cDNA or gDNA.

Germline CDR1 reads LNHDA; CDR2 reads SQIVND (reference sequence). J gave up 4 bases and V 6 bases, and 4 bases lay outside the gene matches. CDR3 length: 14 residues. Assay used: immunoSEQ multiplex PCR; TCRdb lists only in-frame clones, some missing. Of some 400,000 clones in the sample, approximately 90% were seen once. The chain combines TRBV19 with TRBJ1-5; 9 nucleotides align to TRBD1. This receptor was taken from a woman between 40 and 50 years old who had been exposed to COVID-19. The sequenced sample was PBMCs or T cells enriched from blood (not recorded which). CDR3 sequence reads: CASSQGQGNQPQHF. The CDR3 DNA is TGTGCCAGTAGCCAGGGACAGGGAAATCAGCCCCAGCATTTT.